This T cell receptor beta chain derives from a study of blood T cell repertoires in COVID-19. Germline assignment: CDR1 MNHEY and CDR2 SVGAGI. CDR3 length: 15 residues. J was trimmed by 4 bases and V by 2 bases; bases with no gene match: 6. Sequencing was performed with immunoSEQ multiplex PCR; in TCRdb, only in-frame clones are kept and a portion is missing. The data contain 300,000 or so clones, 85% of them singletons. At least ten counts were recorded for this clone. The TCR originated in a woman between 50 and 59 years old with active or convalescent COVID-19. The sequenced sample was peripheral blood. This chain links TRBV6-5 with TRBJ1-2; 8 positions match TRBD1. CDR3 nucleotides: TGTGCCAGCAGTTACGGGCAGGGGGCAGGCTATGGCTACACCTTC. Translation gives CASSYGQGAGYGYTF.